Listed below are T cell receptor beta chains from one sample, sequenced in a study of immune evolution from preneoplasia to lung adenocarcinoma. The table came from immunoSEQ multiplex PCR; TCRdb's copy has only in-frame clones and leaves some out. The repertoire has about 6,300 clones, 60% to 80% of them found once; the top ten carry more than 10%. Sample: FFPE minimally invasive lung adenocarcinoma tissue. The receptors originated from a person aged 70 to 85 with lung adenocarcinoma. The conserved cysteine and the conserved F or W are not part of the CDR3 here. D genes are given only for firm matches.

CDR3aa,v_gene,d_gene,j_gene
ASSPSLTDTQY,TRBV9,.,TRBJ2-3
ASKKSGTANTGELF,TRBV11-2,.,TRBJ2-2
SVAEGSHEQF,TRBV29-1,.,TRBJ2-1
ASSQEGKRNEKLF,TRBV4-2,.,TRBJ1-4
ASSPTDGLAVHEQY,TRBV7-9,.,TRBJ2-7
ASSLRERTDTQY,TRBV9,.,TRBJ2-3
ASSPQGGTEAF,TRBV6-5,TRBD1,TRBJ1-1
SVWVGGYT,TRBV29-1,.,TRBJ1-2
ATSRVRQTGSYNSPLH,TRBV15,.,TRBJ1-6
ASSIGGGNEQF,TRBV19,TRBD2,TRBJ2-1
SVEGLAVDTQY,TRBV29-1,.,TRBJ2-3
ASSESLAGLETQY,TRBV6-1,TRBD2,TRBJ2-5
ASSPNQPQH,TRBV28,.,TRBJ1-5
ASSAGRLAGAGTGELF,TRBV9,TRBD2,TRBJ2-2
ATSRDMGSYEQY,TRBV15,.,TRBJ2-7
ATSRAERRGSHGYT,TRBV15,.,TRBJ1-2
ASGLRQPQY,TRBV12-5,.,TRBJ2-3
ASTSGQGYNIQY,TRBV19,TRBD1,TRBJ2-4
ASMIRTGADTQY,TRBV2,TRBD1,TRBJ2-3
ASRKWTPTGELF,TRBV28,.,TRBJ2-2
ASSQVFMGSGGLSGELF,TRBV4-3,TRBD2,TRBJ2-2
ASSLVTGPLNQPQH,TRBV7-2,.,TRBJ1-5
ASSVGRGGATNEKLF,TRBV2,.,TRBJ1-4
ASSVRDRGIGTDTQY,TRBV9,TRBD1,TRBJ2-3
ASSLMAQFEQY,TRBV7-3,.,TRBJ2-7
ASSELVLSQPQH,TRBV10-2,.,TRBJ1-5
AVGTGRETQY,TRBV19,TRBD1,TRBJ2-5
ASSEPGNSPLH,TRBV19,.,TRBJ1-6
ASSQTDRPGRYGYT,TRBV4-3,.,TRBJ1-2
ASSRRAGANVLT,TRBV27,.,TRBJ2-6
ASSLARREEKLF,TRBV5-1,.,TRBJ1-4
ASSFVGEKLF,TRBV11-2,.,TRBJ1-4
ASSYSRNQETQY,TRBV6-5,.,TRBJ2-5
ASSLRAGYEQY,TRBV19,.,TRBJ2-7
ASSLNWGGNNEKLF,TRBV27,.,TRBJ1-4
ASFPGQGGNSGANVLT,TRBV19,TRBD1,TRBJ2-6
ASTGSGKDYGYT,TRBV6-5,.,TRBJ1-2
ASSLLSLGGQETQY,TRBV28,.,TRBJ2-5
ASSQEPFLAGGSGELF,TRBV4-2,TRBD2,TRBJ2-2
ASSLGTSGYEQY,TRBV11-2,TRBD2,TRBJ2-7
ASSTRGQIYGYT,TRBV19,.,TRBJ1-2
ASSFIQTLNTEAF,TRBV7-9,.,TRBJ1-1
SVAGQEIVYEQY,TRBV29-1,TRBD1,TRBJ2-7
ASSGGSHEQY,TRBV2,TRBD1,TRBJ2-7
ASSRDLSSYNEQF,TRBV2,.,TRBJ2-1
ASSLDIQETQY,TRBV18,.,TRBJ2-5
AISPGVLQPQH,TRBV10-3,.,TRBJ1-5
ASSSGASNYGYT,TRBV28,.,TRBJ1-2
ASKGGGTGGPDTQY,TRBV27,TRBD1,TRBJ2-3